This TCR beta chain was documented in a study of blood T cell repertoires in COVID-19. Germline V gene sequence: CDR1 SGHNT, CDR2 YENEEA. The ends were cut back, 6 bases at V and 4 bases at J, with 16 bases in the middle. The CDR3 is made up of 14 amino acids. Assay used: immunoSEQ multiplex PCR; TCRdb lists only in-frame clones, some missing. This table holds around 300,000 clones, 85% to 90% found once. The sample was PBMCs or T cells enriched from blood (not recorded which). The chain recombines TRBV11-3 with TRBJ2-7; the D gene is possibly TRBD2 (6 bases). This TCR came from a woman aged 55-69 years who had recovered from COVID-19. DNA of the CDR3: TGTGCCAGCAGTCGAGCGGGCCGTACATACGAGCAGTACTTC. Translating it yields CASSRAGRTYEQYF.